The 8 T cell receptor beta chains below all came from one sample that was sequenced in a study of early T cells in non-severe SARS-CoV-2 infection. TCRdb itself ran the 5' RACE reads through MiXCR, one entry per CDR3 protein. The data show fewer than 35,000 distinct CDR3 sequences, about 4.5% seen once. Source material: whole blood. The receptors stem from an adult who was a healthcare worker with PCR-confirmed SARS-CoV-2 infection or an uninfected control (not recorded which).

The table lists this clonotype with many counts. The V and J genes are TRBV12-3 or TRBV12-4 and TRBJ2-2; the match to TRBD2 covers 7 bases. Losses at the gene ends were 3 bases for V and 5 bases for J; bases not matched to a gene: 3. CDR3 size: 14 residues. CDR3 in DNA: TGTGCCAGCAGTTTGTCGGGAGGAACCGGGGAGCTGTTTTTT. This gives the protein CASSLSGGTGELFF.

This clonotype was recorded many times. The gene calls are TRBV5-6 and TRBJ1-5, with TRBD1 identical over 8 bases. The CDR3 consists of 17 residues. J was trimmed by 1 base and V by 4 bases; bases with no gene match: 10. The V gene's germline CDR1 is SGHDT and CDR2 YYEEEE. CDR3 in amino acids: CASSIPTGGASNQPQHF. For the CDR3, the DNA is TGTGCCAGCAGCATACCCACAGGGGGTGCAAGCAATCAGCCCCAGCATTTT.

This clonotype has a count of ten or more. This chain links TRBV14 with TRBJ2-1; 10 bases align to TRBD2. From germline, CDR1 is SGHDN and CDR2 FVKESK. After removal of 6 bases from V and 6 bases from J, the junction contained 2 bases not matched to a gene. CDR3 length: 13 amino acids. CDR3 sequence (DNA): TGTGCCAGCAGGGCTAGCGGGAGCAATGAGCAGTTCTTC. It codes for CASRASGSNEQFF.

The chain recombines TRBV19 with TRBJ1-5, with D unclear. The V gene's germline CDR1 is LNHDA and CDR2 SQIVND (reference sequence). This CDR3 contains 12 residues. V lost 3 bases to trimming and J lost 12 bases, with 12 bases between them. This CDR3 reads CASSMGNTNQHF. DNA for the CDR3: TGTGCCAGTAGTATGGGGAACACGAACCAGCATTTT.

This clonotype was observed a handful of times. A clone one base away is much larger, so this may be a read error. The chain carries TRBV6-2 or TRBV6-3 and TRBJ1-5, with 7 bases matching TRBD1. Germline CDR1 and CDR2: MNHEY and SVGEGT. CDR3 length: 15 residues. The DNA for the CDR3 is TGTGCCAGCGGTTACCCGGACAGGCTCCATCAGCCCCAGCATTTT. Translating it yields CASGYPDRLHQPQHF.

This clonotype was seen a handful of times. The V call is TRBV11-3, the J call TRBJ2-5, with TRBD1 matching 11 bases. The V gene end was trimmed by 4 bases and the J gene end by 3 bases; junction bases not matched to a gene: 1. CDR1 is SGHNT, CDR2 YENEEA, per germline. This CDR3 spans 14 amino acids. This chain's CDR3 is CASSWGQGEETQYF. As DNA, the CDR3 is TGTGCCAGCAGCTGGGGACAGGGGGAAGAGACCCAGTACTTC.

This clonotype was detected ten times or more. The V and J genes are TRBV29-1 and TRBJ2-1, with D maybe TRBD2 (6 bases). CDR3 length: 12 residues. Germline loops: CDR1 SQVTM, CDR2 ANQGSEA. Trimming took 7 bases from V and 8 from J, leaving 15 bases between them. CDR3 in amino acids: CSAVAVTYEQFF. In DNA, the CDR3 is TGCAGCGCTGTAGCGGTGACGTATGAGCAGTTCTTC.

This clonotype was recorded at least ten times. The V call is TRBV2, the J call TRBJ2-2; TRBD2 matches 8 bases. The CDR3 extends over 14 amino acids. Unmatched junction bases numbered 4, after V lost 4 bases and J lost 6 bases. Germline V gene lookup returns CDR1 SNHLY and CDR2 FYNNEI. CDR3 loop: CASSARGGAGELFF. Written as DNA, the CDR3 is TGTGCCAGCAGTGCACGGGGGGGCGCCGGGGAGCTGTTTTTT.